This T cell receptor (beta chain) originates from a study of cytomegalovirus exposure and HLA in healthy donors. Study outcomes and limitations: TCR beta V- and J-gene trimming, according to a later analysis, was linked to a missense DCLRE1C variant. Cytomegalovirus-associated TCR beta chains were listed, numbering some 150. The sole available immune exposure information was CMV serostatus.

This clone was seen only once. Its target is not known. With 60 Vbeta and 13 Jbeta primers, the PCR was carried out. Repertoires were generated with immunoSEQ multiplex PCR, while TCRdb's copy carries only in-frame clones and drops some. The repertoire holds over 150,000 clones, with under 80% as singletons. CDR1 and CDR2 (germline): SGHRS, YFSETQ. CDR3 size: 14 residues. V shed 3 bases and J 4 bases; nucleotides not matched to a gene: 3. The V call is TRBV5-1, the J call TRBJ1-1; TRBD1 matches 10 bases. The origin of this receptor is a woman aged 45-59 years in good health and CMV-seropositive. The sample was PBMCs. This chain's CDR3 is CASSSGTGVTEAFF. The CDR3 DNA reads TGCGCCAGCAGCTCAGGGACAGGGGTCACTGAAGCTTTCTTT.